Presented here are 27 T cell receptor beta chains from one specimen sequenced in a study of T cell responses to AZD1222 COVID-19 vaccine. Sequencing was performed with immunoSEQ multiplex PCR; in TCRdb, only in-frame clones are kept and a portion is missing. The table lists about 140,000 clones, just under 95% of them singletons, with 1.3% to 1.5% in the top ten. The input for sequencing was peripheral blood, taken on day 0 of AZD1222 vaccination. Every receptor here comes from an adult in good health.

This chain connects TRBV3-1 (or the pseudogene TRBV3-2) to TRBJ1-3; D is unresolved. V shed 4 bases and J shed 3 bases, with 16 bases lying between them. The CDR3 consists of 16 residues. The germline gives CDR1 LGHDT, CDR2 YNNKEL (reference sequence). In DNA form, the CDR3 reads TGTGCCAGCAGCCCTCAACAGAGGTTGGGTGGAAACACCATATATTTT. This translates into CASSPQQRLGGNTIYF.

The chain uses TRBV28 and TRBJ1-6; D might be TRBD1 (5 bases). The CDR3 runs to 15 residues. Germline V CDR1 and CDR2: MDHEN, SYDVKM. V lost 3 bases to trimming and J lost 5 bases, with 11 bases between them. CDR3 in DNA: TGTGCCAGCAGTTTTTACAGGACCAATAATTCACCCCTCCACTTT. Its translation is CASSFYRTNNSPLHF.

This chain uses TRBV7-9 with TRBJ1-6; possibly TRBD1 for D (5 bases). Germline lookup yields CDR1 SEHNR and CDR2 FQNEAQ (reference sequence). The CDR3 is made up of 15 amino acids. V gave up 1 base and J gave up 7 bases, with 11 bases separating them. In DNA form, the CDR3 reads TGTGCCAGCAGCTTAGGGACAATAACCAATTCACCCCTCCACTTT. Amino acid sequence: CASSLGTITNSPLHF.

The rearrangement joins TRBV4-1 to TRBJ1-3; D is unclear. Germline lookup yields CDR1 MGHRA and CDR2 YSYEKL. V lost 3 bases and J 8 bases, leaving 14 bases between the germline ends. CDR3 length equals 14 residues. CDR3 bases: TGCGCCAGCAGCCAGTTCGGAAAGCCGGACACCATATATTTT. Translation gives CASSQFGKPDTIYF.

This clone was counted once. J is TRBJ1-1 and V is TRBV27, with D possibly TRBD1 on 5 matching bases. CDR3 length equals 14 residues. CDR1 and CDR2 from the germline V gene are MNHEY and SMNVEV (reference sequence). Trimming left V 2 bases short and J 1 base short, with 8 bases between. The chain's CDR3 is CASSLTGQNTEAFF. CDR3 DNA sequence: TGTGCCAGCAGTTTAACAGGTCAGAACACTGAAGCTTTCTTT.

This clone is deemed medium-sized. The V and J genes are TRBV19 and TRBJ2-2; TRBD1 matches at 8 bases. Unmatched junction bases numbered 6, after V lost 3 bases and J lost 6 bases. Germline V gives CDR1 LNHDA, CDR2 SQIVND (reference sequence). The length of the CDR3 is 15 residues. The CDR3 region has the DNA TGTGCCAGTAGTATCCCGGACAGGGTCTCCGGGGAGCTGTTTTTT. Translation gives CASSIPDRVSGELFF.

J is TRBJ2-1 and V is TRBV9, with 9 bases identical to TRBD2. This CDR3 spans 19 amino acids. Germline values: CDR1 SGDLS, CDR2 YYNGEE. Germline trimming cut 4 bases from V and 2 bases from J; bases unmatched to any gene: 16. The chain's CDR3 is CASSPGEGLAGLTYNEQFF. The CDR3 DNA sequence: TGTGCCAGCAGCCCGGGGGAGGGGCTAGCGGGACTAACCTACAATGAGCAGTTCTTC.

The rearrangement uses TRBV5-6 and TRBJ2-3; D is undetermined. V was trimmed by 0 bases and J by 5 bases, leaving 4 bases between them. This CDR3 has 12 residues. From germline, CDR1 is SGHDT and CDR2 YYEEEE. CDR3 sequence reads: CASSLAVDTQYF. The DNA of the CDR3 is TGTGCCAGCAGCTTGGCGGTAGATACGCAGTATTTT.

The genes are TRBV27 and TRBJ2-7, with 8 nucleotides matching TRBD1. With 3 bases clipped from V and 3 bases from J, the junction kept 4 bases outside the gene matches. CDR3 length: 14 residues. Germline V gene data show CDR1 as MNHEY and CDR2 as SMNVEV (reference sequence). CDR3 in amino acids: CASSLRTGIYEQYF. The CDR3 DNA is TGTGCCAGCAGTTTGAGGACAGGGATCTACGAGCAGTACTTC.

J is TRBJ1-2 and V is TRBV28, with TRBD1 as a possible D gene (5 bases). V gave up 5 bases and J gave up 7 bases, with 17 bases separating them. This CDR3 comprises 14 residues. CDR1 is MDHEN and CDR2 is SYDVKM in the germline V gene. CDR3 loop: CASSQPREGPGYTF. Here the CDR3 DNA reads TGTGCCAGCAGTCAACCGCGCGAGGGGCCTGGCTACACCTTC.

This clone was seen once. V and J are TRBV20-1 and TRBJ1-2; D is uncertain. Trimming stripped 4 bases from V and 4 bases from J, with 7 bases between. Germline V gene data show CDR1 as DFQATT and CDR2 as SNEGSKA (reference sequence). The CDR3 runs to 11 residues. The CDR3 coding sequence is TGCAGTGCTAATGACGGCTATGGCTACACCTTC. Its translation is CSANDGYGYTF.

The chain uses TRBV30 and TRBJ1-1, with 9 bases aligning to TRBD1. Trimming removed 7 bases from V and 4 bases from J; junction bases left unmatched: 7. The CDR3 loop spans 13 amino acids. Germline CDR1 GTSNPN, CDR2 SVGIG (reference sequence). CDR3 sequence (DNA): TGTGCCTCGACAGGGGGTTTCGGCACTGAAGCTTTCTTT. Encoded protein: CASTGGFGTEAFF.

The genes are TRBV18 and TRBJ1-6; 11 bases are a match to TRBD1. After removal of 6 bases from V and 10 bases from J, the junction contained 8 bases not matched to a gene. Per germline, CDR1 KGHSH and CDR2 LQKENI. This CDR3 region has 15 residues. The CDR3 region has the DNA TGTGCCAGCTCCGCCCAGGGGACAGGGGGGTCACCCCTCCACTTT. It encodes CASSAQGTGGSPLHF. The full variable domain, completed using reference TRBV18 and TRBJ1-6, is NAGVMQNPRHLVRRRGQEARLRCSPMKGHSHVYWYRQLPEEGLKFMVYLQKENIIDESGMPKERFSAEFPKEGPSILRIQQVVRGDSAAYFCASSAQGTGGSPLHFGNGTRLTVT.

The J gene is TRBJ2-3, the V gene TRBV3-1 (or the pseudogene TRBV3-2); D ambiguous. This CDR3 has 14 residues. Germline V gene data show CDR1 as LGHDT and CDR2 as YNNKEL (reference sequence). V shed 4 bases and J shed 5 bases, with 13 bases lying between them. This CDR3 is CASSPEVAVDTQYF. DNA for the CDR3: TGTGCCAGCAGCCCCGAGGTAGCAGTAGATACGCAGTATTTT.

The V gene is TRBV5-4, the J gene TRBJ2-7, with D uncertain. This CDR3 has 14 amino acids. Germline V lookup: CDR1 SGHNT, CDR2 YYREEE (reference sequence). The V and J ends lost 1 base and 2 bases respectively, with 10 bases between them. CDR3 amino acids: CASSLPADTYEQYF. CDR3 DNA: TGTGCCAGCAGCTTGCCCGCGGATACCTACGAGCAGTACTTC.

V is TRBV2 and J is TRBJ2-6; possible D gene TRBD2, 5 bases. Trimming stripped 1 base from V and 4 bases from J, with 11 bases between. This CDR3 is built from 16 residues. CDR1 and CDR2 from the germline V gene are SNHLY and FYNNEI. CDR3 residues: CASSEVGSLGANVLTF. DNA for the CDR3: TGTGCCAGCAGTGAAGTAGGGAGTTTGGGGGCCAACGTCCTGACTTTC.

This clone was seen once. The V gene is TRBV5-1, the J gene TRBJ2-1, with D perhaps TRBD2 (5 bases). V was clipped by 0 bases and J by 5 bases, with 9 bases between them. The CDR3 contains 14 residues. Germline values: CDR1 SGHRS, CDR2 YFSETQ. Written as DNA, the CDR3 is TGCGCCAGCAGCTTGGAGCGGCAGGACAATGAGCAGTTCTTC. Its protein is CASSLERQDNEQFF. Filled out from reference TRBV5-1 and TRBJ2-1, the complete variable domain reads KAGVTQTPRYLIKTRGQQVTLSCSPISGHRSVSWYQQTPGQGLQFLFEYFSETQRNKGNFPGRFSGRQFSNSRSEMNVSTLELGDSALYLCASSLERQDNEQFFGPGTRLTVL.

The V and J genes are TRBV6-5 and TRBJ1-2; 8 nucleotides line up with TRBD1. Germline assignment: CDR1 MNHEY and CDR2 SVGAGI. V was pared by 5 bases and J by 7 bases, with 9 bases of the junction left unmatched. This CDR3 spans 14 amino acids. CDR3 sequence: CASSPETGVVGYTF. DNA of the CDR3: TGTGCCAGCAGTCCCGAGACAGGGGTAGTTGGCTACACCTTC.

The table lists this clone with a count of one. The chain carries TRBV6-4 and TRBJ1-2; D not resolved. Germline assignment: CDR1 MRHNA and CDR2 SNTAGT. Trimming pared 2 bases from V and 4 bases from J, leaving 17 bases between. CDR3 length: 16 amino acids. CDR3 in amino acids: CASSDQLGAPLYGYTF. Here the CDR3 DNA reads TGTGCCAGCAGTGACCAATTGGGCGCCCCTCTCTATGGCTACACCTTC.

The chain has TRBV29-1 and TRBJ1-2; D may be TRBD1 (5 bases). V gave up 4 bases and J gave up 8 bases, with 20 bases separating them. This CDR3 is built from 14 residues. Germline CDR1 is SQVTM and CDR2 is ANQGSEA. The CDR3 region has the DNA TGCAGCGTTGCCAACGGGGGGGTTCGGGGCGGCTACACCTTC. Protein: CSVANGGVRGGYTF.

The chain combines TRBV5-5 with TRBJ2-1; 10 bases map to TRBD1. J gave up 9 bases and V 5 bases, and 17 bases lay outside the gene matches. Germline CDR1 reads SGHKS; CDR2 reads YYEKEE (reference sequence). The CDR3 covers 17 residues. In nucleotides, the CDR3 is TGTGCCAGCAGTCAGAGAGGCCGGGACAGGGGTGGGGGTGAGCAGTTCTTC. Amino acid sequence: CASSQRGRDRGGGEQFF.

This sequence joins TRBV30 and TRBJ1-2; D is unclear. The CDR3 is 12 residues long. Trimming shortened V by 1 base and J by 13 bases, and 16 bases separated the two germline ends. Germline V CDR1 and CDR2: GTSNPN, SVGIG (reference sequence). The CDR3 bases are TGTGCCTGGAGTGCTGGACCAACTCTCCCCACCTTC. It specifies CAWSAGPTLPTF.

This clone appeared once. This chain joins TRBV28 and TRBJ2-1, with 7 bases that match TRBD2. The ends lost 5 bases at V and 0 bases at J; junction bases unmatched: 7. The germline V gene has CDR1 MDHEN and CDR2 SYDVKM. The CDR3 covers 16 residues. The CDR3 coding sequence is TGTGCCAGCAGTCTAGCGGCCGCCAGCTCCTACAATGAGCAGTTCTTC. It encodes CASSLAAASSYNEQFF.

V usage is TRBV5-1 and J usage is TRBJ1-4, with D possibly matching TRBD1 (6 bases). This CDR3 has 14 amino acids. Trimming pared 2 bases from V and 6 bases from J, leaving 11 bases between. Germline V gene data show CDR1 as SGHRS and CDR2 as YFSETQ. As DNA, the CDR3 is TGCGCCAGCAGCTTTGGGACACGGGATGAAAAACTGTTTTTT. Protein product: CASSFGTRDEKLFF. Using reference TRBV5-1 and TRBJ1-4 for the parts outside the CDR3, the full variable domain is KAGVTQTPRYLIKTRGQQVTLSCSPISGHRSVSWYQQTPGQGLQFLFEYFSETQRNKGNFPGRFSGRQFSNSRSEMNVSTLELGDSALYLCASSFGTRDEKLFFGSGTQLSVL.

The CDR3 loop reads CASSQELAGNQETQYF. The CDR3 nucleotides read TGTGCCAGCAGCCAGGAACTAGCGGGTAACCAAGAGACCCAGTACTTC. The genes are TRBV5-4 and TRBJ2-5, with 9 bases matching TRBD2. CDR3 size: 16 residues. Germline assignment: CDR1 SGHNT and CDR2 YYREEE (reference sequence). Unmatched junction bases numbered 7, after V lost 4 bases and J lost 0 bases.

The rearrangement joins TRBV6-7 to TRBJ1-6, with 9 bases fitting TRBD1. TRBV6-7 is an open reading frame whose function is uncertain. This CDR3 comprises 16 residues. Unmatched junction bases numbered 8, after V lost 0 bases and J lost 11 bases. As DNA, the CDR3 is TGTGCCAGCAGTTACTCGAAACAGGGGGCCCGTACACCCCTCCACTTT. Encoded protein: CASSYSKQGARTPLHF.

The rearrangement joins TRBV11-2 to TRBJ2-7, with D uncertain. This CDR3 contains 11 residues. Trimming cost V 1 base and J 7 bases, with 5 bases left between them. Germline V gene lookup returns CDR1 SGHAT and CDR2 FQNNGV. CDR3 DNA sequence: TGTGCCAGCAGCTTAGGGGAAGAGCAGTACTTC. This encodes CASSLGEEQYF.